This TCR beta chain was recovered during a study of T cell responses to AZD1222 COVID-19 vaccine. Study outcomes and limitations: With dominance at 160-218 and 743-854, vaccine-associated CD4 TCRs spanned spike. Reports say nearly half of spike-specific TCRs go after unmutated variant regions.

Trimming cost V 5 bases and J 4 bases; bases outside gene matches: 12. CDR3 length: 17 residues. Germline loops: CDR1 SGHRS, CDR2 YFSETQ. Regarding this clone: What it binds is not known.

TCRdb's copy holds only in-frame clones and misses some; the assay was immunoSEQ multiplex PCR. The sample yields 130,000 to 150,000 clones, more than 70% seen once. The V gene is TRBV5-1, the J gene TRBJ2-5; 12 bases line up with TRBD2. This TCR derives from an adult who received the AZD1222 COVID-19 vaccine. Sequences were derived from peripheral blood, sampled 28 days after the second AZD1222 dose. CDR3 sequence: CASSAGSSGRAGETQYF. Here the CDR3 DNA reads TGCGCCAGCAGTGCAGGTTCTAGCGGGAGGGCCGGAGAGACCCAGTACTTC.